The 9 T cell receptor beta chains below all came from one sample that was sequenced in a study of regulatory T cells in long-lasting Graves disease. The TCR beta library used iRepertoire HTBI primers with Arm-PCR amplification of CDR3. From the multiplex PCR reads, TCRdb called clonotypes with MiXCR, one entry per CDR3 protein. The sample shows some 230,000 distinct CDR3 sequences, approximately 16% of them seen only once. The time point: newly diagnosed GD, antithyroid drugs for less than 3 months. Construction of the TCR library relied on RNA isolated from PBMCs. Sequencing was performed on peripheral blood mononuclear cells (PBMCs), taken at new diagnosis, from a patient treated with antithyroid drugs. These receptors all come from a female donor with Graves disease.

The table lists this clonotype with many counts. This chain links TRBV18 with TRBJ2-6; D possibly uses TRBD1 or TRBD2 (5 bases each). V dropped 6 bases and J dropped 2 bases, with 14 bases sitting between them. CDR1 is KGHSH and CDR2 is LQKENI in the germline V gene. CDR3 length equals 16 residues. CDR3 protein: CASSSSRGPGANVLTF. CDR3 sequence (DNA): TGTGCCAGCTCTAGTTCGAGGGGTCCTGGGGCCAACGTCCTGACTTTC. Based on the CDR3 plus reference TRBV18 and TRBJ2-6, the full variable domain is NAGVMQNPRHLVRRRGQEARLRCSPMKGHSHVYWYRQLPEEGLKFMVYLQKENIIDESGMPKERFSAEFPKEGPSILRIQQVVRGDSAAYFCASSSSRGPGANVLTFGAGSRLTVL.

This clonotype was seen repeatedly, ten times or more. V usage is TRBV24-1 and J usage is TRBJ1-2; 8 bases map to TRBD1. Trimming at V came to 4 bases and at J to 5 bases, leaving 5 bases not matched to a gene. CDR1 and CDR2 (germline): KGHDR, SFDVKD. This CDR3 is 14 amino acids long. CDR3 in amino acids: CATSDRDRLYGYTF. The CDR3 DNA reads TGTGCCACCAGTGACCGGGACAGGTTATATGGCTACACCTTC.

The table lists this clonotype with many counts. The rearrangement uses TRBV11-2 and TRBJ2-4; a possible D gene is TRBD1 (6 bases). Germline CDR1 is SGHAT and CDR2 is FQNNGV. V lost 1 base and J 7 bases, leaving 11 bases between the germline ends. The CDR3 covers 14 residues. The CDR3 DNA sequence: TGTGCCAGCAGCTTAGCAGGGGTCAACAACATTCAGTACTTC. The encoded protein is CASSLAGVNNIQYF. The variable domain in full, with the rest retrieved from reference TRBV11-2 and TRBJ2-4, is EAGVAQSPRYKIIEKRQSVAFWCNPISGHATLYWYQQILGQGPKLLIQFQNNGVVDDSQLPKDRFSAERLKGVDSTLKIQPAKLEDSAVYLCASSLAGVNNIQYFGAGTRLSVL.

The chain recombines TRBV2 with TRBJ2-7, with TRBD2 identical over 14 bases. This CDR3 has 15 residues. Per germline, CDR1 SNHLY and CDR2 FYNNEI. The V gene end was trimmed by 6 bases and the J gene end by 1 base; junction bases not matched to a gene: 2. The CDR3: CASRGLAGVSYEQYF. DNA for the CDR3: TGTGCCAGCAGGGGACTAGCGGGAGTGTCCTACGAGCAGTACTTC.

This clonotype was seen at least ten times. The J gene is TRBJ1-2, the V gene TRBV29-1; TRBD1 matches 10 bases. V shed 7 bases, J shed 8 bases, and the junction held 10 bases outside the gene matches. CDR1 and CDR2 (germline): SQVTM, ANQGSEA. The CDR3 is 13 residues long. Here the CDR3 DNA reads TGCAGCGCCCGGACAGGGGGAGTGGGGGGCTACACCTTC. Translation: CSARTGGVGGYTF.

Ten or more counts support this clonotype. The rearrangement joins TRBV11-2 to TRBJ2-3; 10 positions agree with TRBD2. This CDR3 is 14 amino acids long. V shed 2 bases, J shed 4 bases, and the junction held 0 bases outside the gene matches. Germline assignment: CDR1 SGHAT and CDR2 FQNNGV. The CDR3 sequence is CASSLLAGADTQYF. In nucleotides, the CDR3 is TGTGCCAGCAGCTTACTAGCGGGAGCAGATACGCAGTATTTT.

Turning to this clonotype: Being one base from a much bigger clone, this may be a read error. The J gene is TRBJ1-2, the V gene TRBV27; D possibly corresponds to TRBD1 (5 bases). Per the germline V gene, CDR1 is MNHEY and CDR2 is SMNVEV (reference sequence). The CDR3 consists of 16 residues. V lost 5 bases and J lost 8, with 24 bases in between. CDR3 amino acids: CASSDNPGLTTRGYTF. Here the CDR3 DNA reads TGTGCCAGCAGTGATAACCCGGGACTAACAACGCGAGGCTACACCTTC.

CDR3 nucleotide sequence: TGTGCCAGTACCCTGAGACAGCGTGAAGCTTTCTTT. It encodes CASTLRQREAFF. This chain connects TRBV19 to TRBJ1-1; weak D call: TRBD1 (5 bases). Trimming took 7 bases from V and 7 from J, leaving 13 bases between them. The CDR3 is made up of 12 amino acids. The V gene's germline CDR1 is LNHDA and CDR2 SQIVND (reference sequence). The full variable domain, in which reference TRBV19 and TRBJ1-1 provide the parts outside the CDR3, is DGGITQSPKYLFRKEGQNVTLSCEQNLNHDAMYWYRQDPGQGLRLIYYSQIVNDFQKGDIAEGYSVSREKKESFPLTVTSAQKNPTAFYLCASTLRQREAFFGQGTRLTVV.

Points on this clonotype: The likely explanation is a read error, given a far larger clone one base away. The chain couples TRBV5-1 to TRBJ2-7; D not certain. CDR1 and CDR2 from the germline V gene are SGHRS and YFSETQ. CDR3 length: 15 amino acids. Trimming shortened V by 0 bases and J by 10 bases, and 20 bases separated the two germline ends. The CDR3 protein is CASSLAGYVSESQYF. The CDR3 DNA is TGCGCCAGCAGCTTGGCCGGCTACGTATCGGAGTCCCAGTACTTC.